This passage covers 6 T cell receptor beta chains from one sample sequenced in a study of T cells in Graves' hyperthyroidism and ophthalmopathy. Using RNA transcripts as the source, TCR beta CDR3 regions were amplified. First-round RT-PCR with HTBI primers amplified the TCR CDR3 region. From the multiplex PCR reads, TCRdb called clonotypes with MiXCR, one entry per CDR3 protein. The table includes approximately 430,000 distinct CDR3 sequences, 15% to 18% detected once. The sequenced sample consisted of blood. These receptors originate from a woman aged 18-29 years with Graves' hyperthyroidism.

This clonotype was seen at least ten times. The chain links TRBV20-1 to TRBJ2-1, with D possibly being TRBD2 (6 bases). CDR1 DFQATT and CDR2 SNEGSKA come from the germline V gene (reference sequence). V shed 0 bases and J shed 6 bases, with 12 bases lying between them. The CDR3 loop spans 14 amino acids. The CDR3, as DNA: TGCAGTGCTAGAGATACTTGGACTACCAATGAGCAGTTCTTC. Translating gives CSARDTWTTNEQFF.

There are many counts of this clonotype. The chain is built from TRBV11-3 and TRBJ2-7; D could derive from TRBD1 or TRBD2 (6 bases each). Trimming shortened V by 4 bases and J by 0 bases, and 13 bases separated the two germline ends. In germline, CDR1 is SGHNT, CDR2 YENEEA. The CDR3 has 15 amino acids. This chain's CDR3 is CASSWGATDSYEQYF. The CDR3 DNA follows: TGTGCCAGCAGCTGGGGGGCCACGGACTCCTACGAGCAGTACTTC.

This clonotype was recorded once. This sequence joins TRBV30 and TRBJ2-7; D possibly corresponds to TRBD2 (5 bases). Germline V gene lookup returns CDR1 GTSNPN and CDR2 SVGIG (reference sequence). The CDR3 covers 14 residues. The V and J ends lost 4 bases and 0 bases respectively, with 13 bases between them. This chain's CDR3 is CAWMRDGLSYEQYF. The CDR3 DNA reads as TGTGCCTGGATGCGAGACGGACTCTCCTACGAGCAGTACTTC.

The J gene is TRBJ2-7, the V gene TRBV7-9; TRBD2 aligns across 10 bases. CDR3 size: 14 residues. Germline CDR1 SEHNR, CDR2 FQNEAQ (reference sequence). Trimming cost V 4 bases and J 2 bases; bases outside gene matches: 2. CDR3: CASSSSGGAYEQYF. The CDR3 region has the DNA TGTGCCAGCAGCTCTAGCGGGGGAGCCTACGAGCAGTACTTC.

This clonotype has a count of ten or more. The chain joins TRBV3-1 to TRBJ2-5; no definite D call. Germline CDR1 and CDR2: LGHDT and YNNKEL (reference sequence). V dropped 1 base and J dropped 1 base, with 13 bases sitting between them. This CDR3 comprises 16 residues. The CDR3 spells CASSQVETWSQETQYF. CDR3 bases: TGTGCCAGCAGCCAAGTTGAGACATGGAGCCAAGAGACCCAGTACTTC.

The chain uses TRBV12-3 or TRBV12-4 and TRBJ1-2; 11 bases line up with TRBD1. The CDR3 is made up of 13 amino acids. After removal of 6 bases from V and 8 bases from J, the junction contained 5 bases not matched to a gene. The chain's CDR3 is CASRGQGARGYTF. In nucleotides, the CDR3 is TGTGCCAGCAGAGGACAGGGGGCCCGGGGCTACACCTTC.